This is a list of T cell receptor beta chains from one sample in a study of spatial heterogeneity in lung cancer. Each CDR3 protein is one row after TCRdb ran MiXCR on the 5' RACE reads. The data contain some 1,600 distinct CDR3 sequences, around 10% of them singletons. The material was lung tumor tissue, obtained at surgery. These receptors all come from a male donor with early-stage non-small cell lung cancer. The CDR3 runs from the conserved cysteine through the conserved F or W. Each record gives: clone size, V gene, J gene, D gene, CDR3 DNA, CDR3 protein. The D gene is left open where the match is weak. A row's size may be missing; if present it is once, few, many or a size class.

medium-sized,TRBV28,TRBJ2-1,-,TGTGCCAGCACCCCCCCAGGACGACCGGAGAATGAGCAGTTCTTC,CASTPPGRPENEQFF
hyperexpanded,TRBV7-3,TRBJ2-5,TRBD1,TGTGCCAGCAGCCCCAAGGACAGGGATGGGGGAGAGACCCAGTACTTC,CASSPKDRDGGETQYF
large,TRBV5-1,TRBJ2-5,-,TGCGCCAGCAGCTTGGATGCGGGCGGGGAGACCCAGTACTTC,CASSLDAGGETQYF
large,TRBV2,TRBJ2-1,-,TGTGCCAGCAAGGGTTACAATGAGCAGTTCTTC,CASKGYNEQFF
medium-sized,TRBV5-6,TRBJ2-2,-,TGTGCCAGCAGCCCGGATTTCACCGGGGAGCTGTTTTTT,CASSPDFTGELFF
medium-sized,TRBV10-2,TRBJ2-7,TRBD2,TGCGCCAGCAGTAGGGCTAGCGGCTCCTACGAGCAGTACTTC,CASSRASGSYEQYF
medium-sized,TRBV9,TRBJ1-2,TRBD1,TGTGCCAGCAGCGTTGGGACAGGGGTCCCCGGGACCTTC,CASSVGTGVPGTF
few,TRBV20-1,TRBJ1-1,-,TGCAGTGCTAGAGAAACACCCCGAGTACAGGGCGGCCTCGAGGCTTTCTTT,CSARETPRVQGGLEAFF
medium-sized,TRBV28,TRBJ1-6,TRBD1,TGTGCCAGTCAGGGGGTGTCCTATAATTCACCCCTCCACTTT,CASQGVSYNSPLHF
few,TRBV28,TRBJ2-7,-,TGTGCCAGCAGTTTAGGTACGGACAGATACTCCTACGAGCAGTACTTC,CASSLGTDRYSYEQYF
medium-sized,TRBV3-1,TRBJ1-1,-,TGTGCCAGCAGCCAAGGGAGCTACACTGAAGCTTTCTTT,CASSQGSYTEAFF
medium-sized,TRBV28,TRBJ1-1,-,TGTGCCAGCAGGGAGGTAGAAGCTTTCTTT,CASREVEAFF
medium-sized,TRBV5-1,TRBJ2-5,TRBD1,TGCGCCAGCAGCACGGGACAGACCTCCCAAGAGACCCAGTACTTC,CASSTGQTSQETQYF
medium-sized,TRBV12-3/TRBV12-4,TRBJ1-5,TRBD1,TGTGCCAGCAGTTTCGGGACAGGGTACCAGCCCCAGCATTTT,CASSFGTGYQPQHF
large,TRBV7-2,TRBJ1-2,-,TGTGCCAGCAGCTTAAGTTTTTCTCATGGCTACACCTTC,CASSLSFSHGYTF
many,TRBV4-2,TRBJ2-1,TRBD2,TGTGCCAGCAGCCAAGATATCAGCGGGAGGGCCCTCGGGGATGAGCAGTTCTTC,CASSQDISGRALGDEQFF
medium-sized,TRBV6-5,TRBJ1-6,-,TGTGCCAGCAGTTACTCCGGGGATTCACCCCTCCACTTT,CASSYSGDSPLHF
medium-sized,TRBV12-3/TRBV12-4,TRBJ1-1,-,TGTGCCAGCAGTCGGGGGGGAACCCCTGAAGCTTTCTTT,CASSRGGTPEAFF
medium-sized,TRBV29-1,TRBJ1-1,-,TGCAGCGTTGGGAGGGACGGCATGAACACTGAAGCTTTCTTT,CSVGRDGMNTEAFF
large,TRBV6-6,TRBJ2-7,-,TGTGCCAGCAGTCCCCGCCCCTACGAGCAGTACTTC,CASSPRPYEQYF
medium-sized,TRBV20-1,TRBJ2-7,TRBD2,TGCAGTGCTAGAGGGACTAGCGGGATTGACGAGCAGTACTTC,CSARGTSGIDEQYF
medium-sized,TRBV20-1,TRBJ2-5,TRBD1,TGCAGTGCTCGAGGGGGACAGGGCAAGGAGACCCAGTACTTC,CSARGGQGKETQYF
medium-sized,TRBV28,TRBJ2-1,-,TGTGCCAGCAGTTCCCCAGGGGGGACAAGCTCCTACAATGAGCAGTTCTTC,CASSSPGGTSSYNEQFF
large,TRBV20-1,TRBJ1-6,-,TGCAGTGCTAGCCAGGGAAGGAATAATTCACCCCTCCACTTT,CSASQGRNNSPLHF
medium-sized,TRBV7-2,TRBJ1-6,-,TGTGCCAGCAGCTTCGGGACATCCATCTCACCCCTCCACTTT,CASSFGTSISPLHF
medium-sized,TRBV29-1,TRBJ1-3,-,TGCAGCGTCGGAGGGGGGACCCCTGGAAACACCATATATTTT,CSVGGGTPGNTIYF
many,TRBV2,TRBJ2-3,-,TGTGCCAGCAGGTTAACGGATACGCAGTATTTT,CASRLTDTQYF
few,TRBV30,TRBJ2-5,-,TGTGCCTGGAGTTCGCGGGACCCATTCGGAGAGACCCAGTACTTC,CAWSSRDPFGETQYF
many,TRBV6-6,TRBJ2-3,-,TGTGCCAGCAGTCGGGACCCTCGCGGGGAGTATTTT,CASSRDPRGEYF
many,TRBV5-6,TRBJ1-2,-,TGTGCCAGCAGCTTACAGGGTATTGACTATGGCTACACCTTC,CASSLQGIDYGYTF
medium-sized,TRBV7-3,TRBJ1-4,-,TGTGCCAGCAGCCTAACGTCCTGGGGAGAAGGGGGAAAACTGTTTTTT,CASSLTSWGEGGKLFF
medium-sized,TRBV19,TRBJ2-2,TRBD1,TGTGCCAGTAGTATTTCCGGACAGGGCATGTTTAGCACCGGGGAGCTGTTTTTT,CASSISGQGMFSTGELFF
medium-sized,TRBV10-1,TRBJ1-1,-,TGCGCCAGCAGTGCGGGAACTTCGGGGACTGAAGCTTTCTTT,CASSAGTSGTEAFF
-,TRBV5-6,TRBJ2-5,-,TGTGCCAGCAGCACAGGAGGGGGGAGGGCCCTGGGGGAGACCCAGTACTTC,CASSTGGGRALGETQYF
medium-sized,TRBV5-1,TRBJ2-5,TRBD1,TGCGCCAGCAGCTTATGGGACAGGGAGGAGACCCAGTACTTC,CASSLWDREETQYF
medium-sized,TRBV28,TRBJ2-1,-,TGTGCCAGCAGGGAGTCGGGAGATGAGCAGTTCTTC,CASRESGDEQFF
medium-sized,TRBV7-9,TRBJ2-5,-,TGTGCCAGCAGCTTAAACCCGCAGACCCAGTACTTC,CASSLNPQTQYF
medium-sized,TRBV28,TRBJ1-1,-,TGTGCCAGCCGCGTAGCGAGAGCGAACACTGAAGCTTTCTTT,CASRVARANTEAFF
medium-sized,TRBV29-1,TRBJ2-5,-,TGCAGCGCCAAACCAGGTGGTGTAGAGACCCAGTACTTC,CSAKPGGVETQYF
medium-sized,TRBV27,TRBJ1-1,-,TGTGCCAGCAGTCCCACCTGGGGACAGAACACTGAAGCTTTCTTT,CASSPTWGQNTEAFF
medium-sized,TRBV6-5,TRBJ2-7,-,TGTGCCAGCAGCTCCCCAGGGGACTCCCCCTACGAGCAGTACTTC,CASSSPGDSPYEQYF
medium-sized,TRBV4-2,TRBJ2-1,TRBD2,TGTGCCAGCAGCCAAGAAGAGGCTAGCGGGAGTTTAGGGACCTACAATGAGCAGTTCTTC,CASSQEEASGSLGTYNEQFF
medium-sized,TRBV20-1,TRBJ2-4,TRBD2,TGCAGTGCTAGAGATCCCGCGGGGGGCAACTTC,CSARDPAGGNF
large,TRBV5-1,TRBJ2-2,TRBD2,TGCGCCAGCAGCTTTTCAGCGGGAGGAGGGGAGCTGTTTTTT,CASSFSAGGGELFF
many,TRBV25-1,TRBJ2-2,TRBD2,TGTGCCAGCACGACGGCGGGAGGGTTTACCGGGGAGCTGTTTTTT,CASTTAGGFTGELFF